This T cell receptor (beta chain) was documented in a study of cytomegalovirus exposure and HLA in healthy donors. J was trimmed by 4 bases and V by 5 bases; bases with no gene match: 10. Germline V gene data show CDR1 as LNHDA and CDR2 as SQIVND (reference sequence). The CDR3 is made up of 15 amino acids. Amplification used 60 Vbeta primers and 13 Jbeta primers. Per the authors' pipeline: In a later analysis, about 9.9 million of 60 million to 80 million unique beta chains occurred in at least two donors. Assay: immunoSEQ multiplex PCR; the TCRdb copy retains only in-frame clones and omits some. V, J and clone size derive from that table, while D and trimming were established from the DNA sequence. Among under 150,000 clones listed, 75% to 90% were seen once.

The chain joins TRBV19 to TRBJ2-5; 7 positions agree with TRBD1. The TCR was taken from a woman aged 40 to 50 in good health and CMV-seropositive. The source material was PBMCs. CDR3 nucleotides: TGTGCCAGTAGTCCAGGACAGGCCGCAGGAGAGACCCAGTACTTC. It translates to CASSPGQAAGETQYF. Supplemented by reference TRBV19 and TRBJ2-5, the full variable domain reads DGGITQSPKYLFRKEGQNVTLSCEQNLNHDAMYWYRQDPGQGLRLIYYSQIVNDFQKGDIAEGYSVSREKKESFPLTVTSAQKNPTAFYLCASSPGQAAGETQYFGPGTRLLVL.